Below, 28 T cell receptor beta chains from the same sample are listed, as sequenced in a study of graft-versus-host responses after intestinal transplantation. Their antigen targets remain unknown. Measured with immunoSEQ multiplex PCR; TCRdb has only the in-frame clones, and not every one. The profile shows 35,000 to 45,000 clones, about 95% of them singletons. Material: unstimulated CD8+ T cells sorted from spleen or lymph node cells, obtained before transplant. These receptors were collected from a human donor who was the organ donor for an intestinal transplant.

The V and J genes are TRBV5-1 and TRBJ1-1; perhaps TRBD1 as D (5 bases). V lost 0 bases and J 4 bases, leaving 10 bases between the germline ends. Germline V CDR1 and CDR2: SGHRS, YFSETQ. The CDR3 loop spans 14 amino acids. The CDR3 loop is CASSLEGLGTEAFF. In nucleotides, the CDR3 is TGCGCCAGCAGCTTGGAGGGGTTGGGCACTGAAGCTTTCTTT.

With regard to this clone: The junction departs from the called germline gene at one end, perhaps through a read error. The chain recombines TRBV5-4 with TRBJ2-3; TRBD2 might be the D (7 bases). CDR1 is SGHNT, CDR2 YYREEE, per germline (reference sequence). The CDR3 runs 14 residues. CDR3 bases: TGTGCCAGGAGCTGGGGGGGCCTTGTTGATACGCAGTATTTT. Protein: CARSWGGLVDTQYF.

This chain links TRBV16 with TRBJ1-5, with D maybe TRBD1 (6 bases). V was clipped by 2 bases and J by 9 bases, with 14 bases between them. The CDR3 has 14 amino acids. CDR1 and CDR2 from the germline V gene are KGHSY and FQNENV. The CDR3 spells CASSQKRDIRPQHF. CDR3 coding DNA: TGTGCCAGCAGCCAAAAACGGGACATTAGGCCCCAGCATTTT.

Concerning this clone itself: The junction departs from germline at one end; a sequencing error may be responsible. CDR3 bases: TGTGCCAGCAGCGACCGGGACTACCATGAGCAGTTCTTC. Its translation is CASSDRDYHEQFF. The chain is built from TRBV9 and TRBJ2-1, with TRBD2 matching 7 bases. This CDR3 is built from 13 residues. Germline values: CDR1 SGDLS, CDR2 YYNGEE.

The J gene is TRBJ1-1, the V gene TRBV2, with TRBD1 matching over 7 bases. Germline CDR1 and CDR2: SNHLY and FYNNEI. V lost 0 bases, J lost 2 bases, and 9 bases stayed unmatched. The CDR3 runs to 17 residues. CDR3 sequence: CASSEAYRRQGNTEAFF. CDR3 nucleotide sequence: TGTGCCAGCAGTGAAGCCTACCGCCGACAGGGAAACACTGAAGCTTTCTTT.

The CDR3 DNA reads TGTGCCTGGACCGGAGACCAATATAATTCACCCCTCCACTTT. Translating gives CAWTGDQYNSPLHF. This rearrangement joins TRBV30 to TRBJ1-6, with D uncertain. Germline values: CDR1 GTSNPN, CDR2 SVGIG (reference sequence). This CDR3 spans 14 amino acids. The ends were cut back, 4 bases at V and 4 bases at J, with 11 bases in the middle.

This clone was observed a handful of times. CDR3 coding DNA: TGTGCCAGCAGCCATACGGGACAGGTCTTTGGAAACACCATATATTTT. As protein: CASSHTGQVFGNTIYF. The chain employs TRBV7-9 and TRBJ1-3, with 8 bases matching TRBD1. The length of the CDR3 is 16 residues. In germline, CDR1 is SEHNR, CDR2 FQNEAQ (reference sequence). The V and J ends lost 5 bases and 3 bases, in that order; junction bases with no gene match: 9. Complete variable domain (other parts from reference TRBV7-9 and TRBJ1-3): DTGVSQNPRHKITKRGQNVTFRCDPISEHNRLYWYRQTLGQGPEFLTYFQNEAQLEKSRLLSDRFSAERPKGSFSTLEIQRTEQGDSAMYLCASSHTGQVFGNTIYFGEGSWLTVV.

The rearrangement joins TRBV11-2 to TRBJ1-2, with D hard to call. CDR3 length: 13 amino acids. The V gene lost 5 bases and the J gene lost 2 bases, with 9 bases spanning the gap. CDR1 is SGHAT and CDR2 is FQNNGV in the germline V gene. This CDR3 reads CASSLPTNYGYTF. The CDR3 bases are TGTGCCAGCAGCCTACCCACAAACTATGGCTACACCTTC.

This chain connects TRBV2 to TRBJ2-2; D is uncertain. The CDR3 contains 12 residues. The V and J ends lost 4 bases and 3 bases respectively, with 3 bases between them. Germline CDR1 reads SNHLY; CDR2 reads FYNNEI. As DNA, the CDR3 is TGTGCCAGCAGTGGGTACACCGGGGAGCTGTTTTTT. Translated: CASSGYTGELFF.

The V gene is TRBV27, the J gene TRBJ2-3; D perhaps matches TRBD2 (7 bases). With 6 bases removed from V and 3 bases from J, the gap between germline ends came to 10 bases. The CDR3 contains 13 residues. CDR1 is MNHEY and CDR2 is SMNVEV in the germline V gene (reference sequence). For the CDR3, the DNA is TGTGCCAGCAGAGGGGGGGAAACAGATACGCAGTATTTT. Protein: CASRGGETDTQYF.

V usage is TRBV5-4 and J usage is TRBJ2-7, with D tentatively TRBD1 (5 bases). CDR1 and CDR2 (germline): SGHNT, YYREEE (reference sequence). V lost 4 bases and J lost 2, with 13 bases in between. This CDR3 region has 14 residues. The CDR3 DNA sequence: TGTGCCAGCAGCGACAAGGGGTCTACCTACGAGCAGTACTTC. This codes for CASSDKGSTYEQYF.

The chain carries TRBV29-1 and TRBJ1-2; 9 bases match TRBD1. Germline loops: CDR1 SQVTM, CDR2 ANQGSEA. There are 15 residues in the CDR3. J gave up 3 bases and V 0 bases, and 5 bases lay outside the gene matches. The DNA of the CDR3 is TGCAGCGTTGAAGAGACAGGGGGGCTTGACTATGGCTACACCTTC. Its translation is CSVEETGGLDYGYTF.

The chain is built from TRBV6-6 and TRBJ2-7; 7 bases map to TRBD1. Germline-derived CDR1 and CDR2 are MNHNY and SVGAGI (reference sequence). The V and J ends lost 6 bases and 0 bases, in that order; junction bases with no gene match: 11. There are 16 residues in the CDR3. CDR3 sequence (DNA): TGTGCCAGCAGCCTGTTCGATGACAGGGTCTCCTACGAGCAGTACTTC. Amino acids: CASSLFDDRVSYEQYF.

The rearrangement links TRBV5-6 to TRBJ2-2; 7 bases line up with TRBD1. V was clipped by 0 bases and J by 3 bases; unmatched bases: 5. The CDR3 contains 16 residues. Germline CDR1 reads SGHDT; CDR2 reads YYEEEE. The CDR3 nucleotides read TGTGCCAGCAGCTTGGTTACGGGACAGTACACCGGGGAGCTGTTTTTT. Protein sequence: CASSLVTGQYTGELFF.

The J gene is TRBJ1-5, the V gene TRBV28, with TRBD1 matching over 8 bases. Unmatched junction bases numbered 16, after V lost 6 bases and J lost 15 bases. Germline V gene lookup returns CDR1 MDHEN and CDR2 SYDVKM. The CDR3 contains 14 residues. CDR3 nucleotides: TGTGCCAGCAGCCCGATTCCATCAACCGGGACAGGGCATTTT. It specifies CASSPIPSTGTGHF.

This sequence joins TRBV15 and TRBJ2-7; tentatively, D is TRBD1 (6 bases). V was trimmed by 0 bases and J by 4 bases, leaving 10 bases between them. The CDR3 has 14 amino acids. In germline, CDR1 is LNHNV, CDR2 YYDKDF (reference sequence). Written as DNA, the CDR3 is TGTGCCACCAGCAGAGATGGGACACAATACGAGCAGTACTTC. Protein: CATSRDGTQYEQYF. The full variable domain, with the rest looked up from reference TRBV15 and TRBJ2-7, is DAMVIQNPRYQVTQFGKPVTLSCSQTLNHNVMYWYQQKSSQAPKLLFHYYDKDFNNEADTPDNFQSRRPNTSFCFLDIRSPGLGDTAMYLCATSRDGTQYEQYFGPGTRLTVT.

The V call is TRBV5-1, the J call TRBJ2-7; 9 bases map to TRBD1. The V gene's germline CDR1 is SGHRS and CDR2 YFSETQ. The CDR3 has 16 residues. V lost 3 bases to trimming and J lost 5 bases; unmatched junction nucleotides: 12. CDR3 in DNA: TGCGCCAGCAGCTCAGCACGGGACAGGGAATCCGACGAGCAGTACTTC. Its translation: CASSSARDRESDEQYF.

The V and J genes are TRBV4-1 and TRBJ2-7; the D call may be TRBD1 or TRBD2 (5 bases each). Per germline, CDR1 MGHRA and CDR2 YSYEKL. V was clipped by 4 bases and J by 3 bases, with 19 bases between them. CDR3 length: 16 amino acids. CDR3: CASSPMGDGDGYEQYF. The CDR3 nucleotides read TGCGCCAGCAGCCCTATGGGGGATGGGGACGGCTACGAGCAGTACTTC.

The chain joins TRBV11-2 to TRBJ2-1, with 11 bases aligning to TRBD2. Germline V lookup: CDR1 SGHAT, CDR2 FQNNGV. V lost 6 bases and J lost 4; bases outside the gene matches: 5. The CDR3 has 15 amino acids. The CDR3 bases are TGTGCCAGCAGTGTAGCGGGGGGGCTTTACAATGAGCAGTTCTTC. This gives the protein CASSVAGGLYNEQFF.

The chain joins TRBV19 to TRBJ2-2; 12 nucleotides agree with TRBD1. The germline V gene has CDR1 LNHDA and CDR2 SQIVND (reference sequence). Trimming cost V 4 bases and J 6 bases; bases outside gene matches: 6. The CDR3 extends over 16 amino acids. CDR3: CASSTPGQGAPGELFF. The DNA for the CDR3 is TGTGCCAGTAGTACGCCGGGACAGGGGGCCCCCGGGGAGCTGTTTTTT.

The DNA of the CDR3 is TGTGCCAGCAGTGGCCAGGGCTCTGGAAACACCATATATTTT. Amino acid sequence: CASSGQGSGNTIYF. This chain links TRBV2 with TRBJ1-3, with a possible D match to TRBD1 (5 bases). Germline-derived CDR1 and CDR2 are SNHLY and FYNNEI. V shed 4 bases and J shed 0 bases, with 7 bases lying between them. There are 14 residues in the CDR3.

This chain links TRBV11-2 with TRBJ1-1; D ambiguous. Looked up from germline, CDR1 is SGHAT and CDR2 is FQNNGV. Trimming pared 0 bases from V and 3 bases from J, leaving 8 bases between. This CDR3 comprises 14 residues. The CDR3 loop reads CASSLDTPDTEAFF. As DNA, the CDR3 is TGTGCCAGCAGCTTAGATACGCCGGACACTGAAGCTTTCTTT.

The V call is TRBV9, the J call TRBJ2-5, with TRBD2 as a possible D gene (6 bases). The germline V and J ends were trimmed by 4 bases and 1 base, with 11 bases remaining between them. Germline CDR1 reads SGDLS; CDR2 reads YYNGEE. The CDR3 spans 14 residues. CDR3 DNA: TGTGCCAGCAGCTTGGACGGGAGCCAAGAGACCCAGTACTTC. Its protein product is CASSLDGSQETQYF.

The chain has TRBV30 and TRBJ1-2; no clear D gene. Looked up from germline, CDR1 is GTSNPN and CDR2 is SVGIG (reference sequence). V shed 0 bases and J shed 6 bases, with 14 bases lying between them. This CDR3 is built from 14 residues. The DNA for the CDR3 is TGTGCCTGGAGTGTACTCGGGGAGTTGGATGGCTACACCTTC. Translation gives CAWSVLGELDGYTF.

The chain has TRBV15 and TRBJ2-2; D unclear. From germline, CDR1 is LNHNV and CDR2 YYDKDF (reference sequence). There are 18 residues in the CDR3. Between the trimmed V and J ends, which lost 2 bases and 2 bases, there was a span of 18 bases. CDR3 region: CATSRPTITRVNTGELFF. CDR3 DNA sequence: TGTGCCACCAGCAGACCTACAATTACAAGGGTCAACACCGGGGAGCTGTTTTTT. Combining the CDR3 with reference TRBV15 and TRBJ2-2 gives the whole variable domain DAMVIQNPRYQVTQFGKPVTLSCSQTLNHNVMYWYQQKSSQAPKLLFHYYDKDFNNEADTPDNFQSRRPNTSFCFLDIRSPGLGDTAMYLCATSRPTITRVNTGELFFGEGSRLTVL.

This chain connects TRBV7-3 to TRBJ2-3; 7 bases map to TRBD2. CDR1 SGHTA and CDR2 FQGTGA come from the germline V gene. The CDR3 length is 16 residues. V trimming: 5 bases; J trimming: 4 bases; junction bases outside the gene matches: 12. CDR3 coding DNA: TGTGCCAGCAGCCTAGGAGGACCGGGGGGTTCAGATACGCAGTATTTT. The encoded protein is CASSLGGPGGSDTQYF.

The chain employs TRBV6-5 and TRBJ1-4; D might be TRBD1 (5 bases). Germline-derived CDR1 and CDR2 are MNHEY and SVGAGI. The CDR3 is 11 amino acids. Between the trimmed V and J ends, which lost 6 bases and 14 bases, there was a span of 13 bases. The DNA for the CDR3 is TGTGCCAGCAGAGATTCAGGGAGGCTGTTTTTT. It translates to CASRDSGRLFF.

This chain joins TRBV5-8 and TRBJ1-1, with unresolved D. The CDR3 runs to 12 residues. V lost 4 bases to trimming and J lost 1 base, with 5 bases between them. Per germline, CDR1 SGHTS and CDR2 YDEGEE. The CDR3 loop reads CASSPRNTEAFF. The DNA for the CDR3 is TGTGCCAGCAGCCCACGGAACACTGAAGCTTTCTTT. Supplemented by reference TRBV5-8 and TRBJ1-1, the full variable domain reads EAGVTQSPTHLIKTRGQQATLRCSPISGHTSVYWYQQALGLGLQFLLWYDEGEERNRGNFPPRFSGRQFPNYSSELNVNALELEDSALYLCASSPRNTEAFFGQGTRLTVV.